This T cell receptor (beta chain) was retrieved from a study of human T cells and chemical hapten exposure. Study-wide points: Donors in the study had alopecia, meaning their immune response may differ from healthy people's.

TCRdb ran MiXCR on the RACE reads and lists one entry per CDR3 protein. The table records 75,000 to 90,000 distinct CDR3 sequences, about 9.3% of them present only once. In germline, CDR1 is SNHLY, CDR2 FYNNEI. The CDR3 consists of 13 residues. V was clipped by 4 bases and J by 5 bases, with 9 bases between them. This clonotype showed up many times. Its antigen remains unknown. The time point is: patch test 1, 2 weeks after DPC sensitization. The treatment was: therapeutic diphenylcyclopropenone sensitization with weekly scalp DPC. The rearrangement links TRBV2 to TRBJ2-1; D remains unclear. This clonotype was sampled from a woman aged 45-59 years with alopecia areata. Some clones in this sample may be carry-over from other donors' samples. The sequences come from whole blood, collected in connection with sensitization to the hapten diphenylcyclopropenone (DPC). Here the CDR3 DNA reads TGTGCCAGCAGTGTAATAGCTCACAATGAGCAGTTCTTC. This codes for CASSVIAHNEQFF.